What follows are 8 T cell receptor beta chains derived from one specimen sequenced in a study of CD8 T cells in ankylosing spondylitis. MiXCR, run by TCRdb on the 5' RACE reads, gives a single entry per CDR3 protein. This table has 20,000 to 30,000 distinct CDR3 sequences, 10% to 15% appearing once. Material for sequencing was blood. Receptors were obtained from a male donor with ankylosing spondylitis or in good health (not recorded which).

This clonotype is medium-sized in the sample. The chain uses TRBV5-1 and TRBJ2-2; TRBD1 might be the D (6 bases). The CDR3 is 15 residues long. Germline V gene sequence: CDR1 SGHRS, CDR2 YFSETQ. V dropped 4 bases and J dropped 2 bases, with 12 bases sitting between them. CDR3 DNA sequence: TGCGCCAGCAGCGCAGGACAGAGAAACACCGGGGAGCTGTTTTTT. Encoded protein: CASSAGQRNTGELFF.

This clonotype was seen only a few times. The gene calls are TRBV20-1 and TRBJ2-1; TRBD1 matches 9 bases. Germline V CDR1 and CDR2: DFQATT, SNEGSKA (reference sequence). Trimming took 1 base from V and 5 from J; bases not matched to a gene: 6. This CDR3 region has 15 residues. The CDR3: CSARARGTGHNEQFF. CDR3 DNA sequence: TGCAGTGCTAGAGCTCGGGGGACAGGGCACAATGAGCAGTTCTTC.

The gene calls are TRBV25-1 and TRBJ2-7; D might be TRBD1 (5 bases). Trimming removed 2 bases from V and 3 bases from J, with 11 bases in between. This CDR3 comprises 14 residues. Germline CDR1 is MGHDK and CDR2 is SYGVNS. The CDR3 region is CASSERGGLYEQYF. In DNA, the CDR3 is TGTGCCAGCAGTGAAAGGGGTGGCCTCTACGAGCAGTACTTC.

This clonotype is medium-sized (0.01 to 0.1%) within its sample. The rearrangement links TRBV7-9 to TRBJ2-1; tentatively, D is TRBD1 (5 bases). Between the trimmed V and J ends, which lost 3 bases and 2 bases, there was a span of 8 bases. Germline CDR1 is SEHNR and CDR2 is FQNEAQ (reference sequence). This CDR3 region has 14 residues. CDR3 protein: CASSFDRPYNEQFF. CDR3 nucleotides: TGTGCCAGCAGCTTCGACAGACCCTACAATGAGCAGTTCTTC.

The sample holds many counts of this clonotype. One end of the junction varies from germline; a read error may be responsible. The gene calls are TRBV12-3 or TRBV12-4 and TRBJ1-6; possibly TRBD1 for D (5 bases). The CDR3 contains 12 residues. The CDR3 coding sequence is TGTGCCAGCAGTTTAGGGCAGGGACCCTTCCACTTT. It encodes CASSLGQGPFHF.

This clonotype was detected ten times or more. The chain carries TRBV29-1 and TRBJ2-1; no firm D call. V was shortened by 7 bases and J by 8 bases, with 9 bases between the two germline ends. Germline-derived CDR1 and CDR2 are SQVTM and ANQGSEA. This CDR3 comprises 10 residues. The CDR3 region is CSALGHEQFF. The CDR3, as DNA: TGCAGCGCCCTGGGCCATGAGCAGTTCTTC.

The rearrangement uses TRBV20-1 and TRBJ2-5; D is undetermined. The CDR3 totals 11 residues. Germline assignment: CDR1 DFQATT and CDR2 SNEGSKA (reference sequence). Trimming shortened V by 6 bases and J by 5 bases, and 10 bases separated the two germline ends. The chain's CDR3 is CSAPDRETQYF. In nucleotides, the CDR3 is TGCAGTGCCCCCGATAGGGAGACCCAGTACTTC.

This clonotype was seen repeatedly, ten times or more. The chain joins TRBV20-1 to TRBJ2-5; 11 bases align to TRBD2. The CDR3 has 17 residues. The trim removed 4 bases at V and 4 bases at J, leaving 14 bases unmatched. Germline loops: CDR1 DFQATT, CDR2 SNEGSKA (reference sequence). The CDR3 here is CSANTPISGRAGETQYF. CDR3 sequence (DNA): TGCAGTGCTAACACGCCGATTAGCGGGAGGGCCGGAGAGACCCAGTACTTC.